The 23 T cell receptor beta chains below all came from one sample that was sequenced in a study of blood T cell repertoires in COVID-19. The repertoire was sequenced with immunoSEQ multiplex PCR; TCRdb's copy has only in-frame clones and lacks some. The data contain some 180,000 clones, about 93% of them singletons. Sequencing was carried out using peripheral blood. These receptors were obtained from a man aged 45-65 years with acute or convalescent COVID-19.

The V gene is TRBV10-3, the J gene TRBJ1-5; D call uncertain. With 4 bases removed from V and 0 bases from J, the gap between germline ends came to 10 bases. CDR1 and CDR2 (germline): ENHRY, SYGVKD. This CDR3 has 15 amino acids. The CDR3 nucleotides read TGTGCCATCAGTGGGTCAGCGTATAGCAATCAGCCCCAGCATTTT. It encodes CAISGSAYSNQPQHF.

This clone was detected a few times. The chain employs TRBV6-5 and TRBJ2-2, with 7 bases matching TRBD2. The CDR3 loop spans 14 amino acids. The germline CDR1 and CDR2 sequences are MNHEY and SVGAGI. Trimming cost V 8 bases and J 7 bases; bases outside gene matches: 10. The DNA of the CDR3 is TGTGCCAGCTCTAACAGCGGGATCGTCGGGGAGCTGTTTTTT. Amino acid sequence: CASSNSGIVGELFF.

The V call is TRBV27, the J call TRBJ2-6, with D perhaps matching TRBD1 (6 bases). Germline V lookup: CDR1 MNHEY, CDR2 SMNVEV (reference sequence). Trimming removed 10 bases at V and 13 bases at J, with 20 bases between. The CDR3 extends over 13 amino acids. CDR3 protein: CATEDRTTRVLTF. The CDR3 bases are TGTGCCACCGAAGACAGGACCACGAGGGTCCTGACTTTC.

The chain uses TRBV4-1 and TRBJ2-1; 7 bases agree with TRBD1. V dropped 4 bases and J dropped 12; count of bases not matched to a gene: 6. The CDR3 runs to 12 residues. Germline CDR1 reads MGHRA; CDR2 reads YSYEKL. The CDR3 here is CASSLTGVGQFF. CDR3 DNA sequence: TGCGCCAGCAGCCTCACAGGGGTAGGGCAGTTCTTC.

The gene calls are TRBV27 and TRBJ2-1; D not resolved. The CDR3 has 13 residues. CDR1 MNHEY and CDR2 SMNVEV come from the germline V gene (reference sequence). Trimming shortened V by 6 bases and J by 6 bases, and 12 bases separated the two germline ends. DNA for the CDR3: TGTGCCAGCAGCGCCCTACCACCCAATGAGCAGTTCTTC. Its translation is CASSALPPNEQFF.

The DNA of the CDR3 is TGTGCCAGCAGATCGGGACAGATTAATTCACCCCTCCACTTT. It encodes CASRSGQINSPLHF. The V call is TRBV5-6, the J call TRBJ1-6, with 7 bases identical to TRBD1. V was pared by 5 bases and J by 6 bases, with 5 bases of the junction left unmatched. Germline CDR1 and CDR2: SGHDT and YYEEEE. CDR3 length: 14 amino acids.

The CDR3, as DNA: TGTGCCAGCAGCTTAGTTTTCAGGGGCGATACGCAGTATTTT. It yields the protein CASSLVFRGDTQYF. This chain connects TRBV7-2 to TRBJ2-3; a weak D match, TRBD1 (6 bases). Trimming removed 1 base at V and 6 bases at J, with 11 bases between. The CDR3 has 14 residues. Germline V gene data show CDR1 as SGHTA and CDR2 as FQGNSA.

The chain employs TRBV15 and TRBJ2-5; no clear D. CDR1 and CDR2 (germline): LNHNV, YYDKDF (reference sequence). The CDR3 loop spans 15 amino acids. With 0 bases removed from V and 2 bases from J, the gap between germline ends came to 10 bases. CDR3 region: CATSRDQVRQETQYF. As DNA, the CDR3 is TGTGCCACCAGCAGAGATCAAGTCAGACAAGAGACCCAGTACTTC.

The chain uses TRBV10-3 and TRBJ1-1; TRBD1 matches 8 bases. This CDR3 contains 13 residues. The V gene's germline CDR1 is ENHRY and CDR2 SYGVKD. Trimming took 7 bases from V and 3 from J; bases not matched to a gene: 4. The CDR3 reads CAIKHRGDTEAFF. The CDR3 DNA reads TGTGCCATCAAACACAGGGGGGACACTGAAGCTTTCTTT.

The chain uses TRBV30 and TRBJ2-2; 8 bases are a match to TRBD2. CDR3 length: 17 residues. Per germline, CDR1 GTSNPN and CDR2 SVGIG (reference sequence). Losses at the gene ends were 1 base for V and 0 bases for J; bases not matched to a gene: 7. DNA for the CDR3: TGTGCCTGGAGTGCCCTAGGGACTAGGGCGAACACCGGGGAGCTGTTTTTT. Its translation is CAWSALGTRANTGELFF.

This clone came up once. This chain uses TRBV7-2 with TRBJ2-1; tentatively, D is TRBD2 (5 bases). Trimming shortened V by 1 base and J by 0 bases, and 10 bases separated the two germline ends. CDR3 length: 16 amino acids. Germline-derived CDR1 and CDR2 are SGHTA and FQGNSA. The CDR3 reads CASSLGGLGSYNEQFF. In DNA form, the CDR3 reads TGTGCCAGCAGCTTAGGCGGACTGGGCTCCTACAATGAGCAGTTCTTC.

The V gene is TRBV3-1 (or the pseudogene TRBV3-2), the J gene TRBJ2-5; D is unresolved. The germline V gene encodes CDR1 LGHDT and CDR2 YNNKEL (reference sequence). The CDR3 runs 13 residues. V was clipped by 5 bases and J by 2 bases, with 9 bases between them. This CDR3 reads CASSSTSQETQYF. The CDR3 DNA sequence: TGTGCCAGCAGCTCTACCTCTCAAGAGACCCAGTACTTC.

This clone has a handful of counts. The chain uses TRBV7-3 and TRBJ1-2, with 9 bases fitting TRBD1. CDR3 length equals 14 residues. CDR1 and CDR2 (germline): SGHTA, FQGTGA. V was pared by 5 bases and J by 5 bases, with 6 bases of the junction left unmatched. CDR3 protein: CASSPGQGPYGYTF. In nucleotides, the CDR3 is TGTGCCAGCAGCCCAGGACAGGGGCCTTATGGCTACACCTTC.

Written as DNA, the CDR3 is TGTGCCATCAATGGACAGGGGAACACAGATACGCAGTATTTT. It codes for CAINGQGNTDTQYF. This chain connects TRBV10-3 to TRBJ2-3, with 9 bases lining up with TRBD1. CDR3 size: 14 residues. In germline, CDR1 is ENHRY, CDR2 SYGVKD. Trimming took 7 bases from V and 2 from J; bases not matched to a gene: 4.

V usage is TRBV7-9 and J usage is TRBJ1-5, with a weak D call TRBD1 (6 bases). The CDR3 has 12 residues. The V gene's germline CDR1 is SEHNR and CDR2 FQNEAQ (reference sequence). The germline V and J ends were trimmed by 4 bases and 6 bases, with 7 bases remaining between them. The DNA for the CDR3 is TGTGCCAGCAGCTCGGACAGTCAGCCCCAGCATTTT. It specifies CASSSDSQPQHF. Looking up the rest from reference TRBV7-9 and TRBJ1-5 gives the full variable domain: DTGVSQNPRHKITKRGQNVTFRCDPISEHNRLYWYRQTLGQGPEFLTYFQNEAQLEKSRLLSDRFSAERPKGSFSTLEIQRTEQGDSAMYLCASSSDSQPQHFGDGTRLSIL.

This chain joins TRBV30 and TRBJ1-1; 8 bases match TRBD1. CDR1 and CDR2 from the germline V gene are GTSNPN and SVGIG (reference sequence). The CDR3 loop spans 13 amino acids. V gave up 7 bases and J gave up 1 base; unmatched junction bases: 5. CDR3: CASDRVENTEAFF. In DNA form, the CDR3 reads TGTGCCTCGGACAGGGTGGAGAACACTGAAGCTTTCTTT.

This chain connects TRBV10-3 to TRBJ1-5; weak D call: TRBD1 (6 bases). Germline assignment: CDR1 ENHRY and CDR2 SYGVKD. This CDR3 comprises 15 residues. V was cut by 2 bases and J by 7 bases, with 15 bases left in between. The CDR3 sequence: CAISEADRSRQPQHF. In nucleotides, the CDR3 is TGTGCCATCAGTGAGGCCGACAGGTCGAGGCAGCCCCAGCATTTT.

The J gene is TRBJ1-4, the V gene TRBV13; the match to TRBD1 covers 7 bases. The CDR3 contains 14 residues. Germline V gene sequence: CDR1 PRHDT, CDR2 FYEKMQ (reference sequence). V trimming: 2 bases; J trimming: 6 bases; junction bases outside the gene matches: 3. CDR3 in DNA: TGTGCCAGCAGCTTAAAACAGGGGTATGAAAAACTGTTTTTT. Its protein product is CASSLKQGYEKLFF.

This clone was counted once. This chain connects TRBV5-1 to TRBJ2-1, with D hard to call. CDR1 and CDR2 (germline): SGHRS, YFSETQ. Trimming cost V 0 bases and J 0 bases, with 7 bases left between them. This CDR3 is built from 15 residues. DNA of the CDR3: TGCGCCAGCAGCTTGGGTGTTAGCTCCTACAATGAGCAGTTCTTC. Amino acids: CASSLGVSSYNEQFF.

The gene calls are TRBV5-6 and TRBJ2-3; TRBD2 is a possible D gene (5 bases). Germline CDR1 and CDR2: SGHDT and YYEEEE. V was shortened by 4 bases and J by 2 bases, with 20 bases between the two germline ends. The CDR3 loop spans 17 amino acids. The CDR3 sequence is CASSGETKLGPTDTQYF. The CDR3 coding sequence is TGTGCCAGCAGCGGGGAGACTAAACTTGGGCCCACAGATACGCAGTATTTT.

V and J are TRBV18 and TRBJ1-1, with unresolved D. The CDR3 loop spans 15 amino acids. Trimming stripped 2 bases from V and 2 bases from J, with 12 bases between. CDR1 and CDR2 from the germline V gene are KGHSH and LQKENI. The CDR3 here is CASSPSTSGNTEAFF. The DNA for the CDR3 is TGTGCCAGCTCACCATCAACGTCGGGAAACACTGAAGCTTTCTTT.

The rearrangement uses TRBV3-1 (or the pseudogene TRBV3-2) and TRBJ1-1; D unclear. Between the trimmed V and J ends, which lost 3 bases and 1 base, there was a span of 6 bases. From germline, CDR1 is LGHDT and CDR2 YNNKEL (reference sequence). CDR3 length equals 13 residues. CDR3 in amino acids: CASSQTGNTEAFF. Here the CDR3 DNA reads TGTGCCAGCAGCCAGACGGGGAACACTGAAGCTTTCTTT.

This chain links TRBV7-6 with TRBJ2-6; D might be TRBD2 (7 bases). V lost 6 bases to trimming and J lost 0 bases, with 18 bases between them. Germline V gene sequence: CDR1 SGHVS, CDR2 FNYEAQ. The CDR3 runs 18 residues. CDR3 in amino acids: CASRSRGGPLSGANVLTF. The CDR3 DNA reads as TGTGCCAGCAGGTCAAGGGGGGGGCCCCTCTCTGGGGCCAACGTCCTGACTTTC.